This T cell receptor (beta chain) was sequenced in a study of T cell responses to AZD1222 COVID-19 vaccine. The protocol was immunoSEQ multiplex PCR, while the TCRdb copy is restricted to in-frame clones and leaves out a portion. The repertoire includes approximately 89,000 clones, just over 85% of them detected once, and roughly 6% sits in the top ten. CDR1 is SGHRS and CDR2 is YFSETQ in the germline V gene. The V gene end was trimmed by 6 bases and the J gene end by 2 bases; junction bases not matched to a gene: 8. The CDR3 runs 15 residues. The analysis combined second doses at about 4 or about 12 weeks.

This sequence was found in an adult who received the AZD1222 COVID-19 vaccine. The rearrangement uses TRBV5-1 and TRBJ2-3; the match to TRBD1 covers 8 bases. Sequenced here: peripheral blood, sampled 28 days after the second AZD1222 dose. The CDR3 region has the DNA TGCGCCAGCACGGTAACAGGGGGGACCACAGATACGCAGTATTTT. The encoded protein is CASTVTGGTTDTQYF.